This is a list of T cell receptor beta chains from one sample in a study of cytomegalovirus exposure and HLA in healthy donors. The repertoire was sequenced with immunoSEQ multiplex PCR; TCRdb's copy has only in-frame clones and lacks some. This table holds about 120,000 clones, 70% to 80% found once. Material: PBMCs. These receptors all come from a woman younger than 35 in good health and CMV-seronegative. Both conserved end residues are part of each CDR3. A D gene is named only where the DNA matches it firmly. The size entry is marked missing in some rows and otherwise reads once, few, many or a size class.

v_call	clone_size	j_call	d_call	cdr3_aa	cdr3_nt
TRBV4-1	.	TRBJ2-3	TRBD2	CASSQWFAGGRGGGTDTQYF	TGCGCCAGCAGCCAGTGGTTCGCGGGGGGGAGAGGCGGAGGGACAGATACGCAGTATTTT
TRBV28	.	TRBJ1-4	.	CASRPGGPSEKLFF	TGTGCCAGCAGACCGGGGGGGCCAAGTGAAAAACTGTTTTTT
TRBV27	.	TRBJ2-5	TRBD2	CASSQASGAIKTQYF	TGTGCCAGCAGTCAAGCTAGCGGTGCAATTAAGACCCAGTACTTC
TRBV2	.	TRBJ2-2	.	CASSFRRAGELFF	TGTGCCAGCAGTTTTCGGAGGGCCGGGGAGCTGTTTTTT
TRBV18	few	TRBJ1-1	.	CASSLGGHTEAFF	TGTGCCAGCTCCCTTGGAGGTCACACTGAAGCTTTCTTT
TRBV2	.	TRBJ1-5	.	CASSRQRRYSNQPQHF	TGTGCCAGCAGTCGACAAAGACGGTATAGCAATCAGCCCCAGCATTTT
TRBV28	.	TRBJ1-1	.	CASSLPGITEAFF	TGTGCCAGCAGTTTACCAGGGATCACTGAAGCTTTCTTT
TRBV5-1	.	TRBJ2-1	.	CASSPWSPSYNEQFF	TGCGCCAGCTCCCCCTGGAGCCCTTCCTACAATGAGCAGTTCTTC
TRBV7-9	.	TRBJ1-1	TRBD1	CASSLTGVVSFF	TGTGCCAGCAGCTTAACAGGGGTGGTGAGTTTTTTT
TRBV28	.	TRBJ1-4	.	CASSSTDRGNEKLFF	TGTGCCAGCAGTTCCACGGACAGAGGAAATGAAAAACTGTTTTTT
TRBV28	.	TRBJ1-1	.	CASSPLQGRAFF	TGTGCCAGCAGTCCACTCCAAGGCAGGGCTTTCTTT
TRBV2	once	TRBJ1-2	.	CASSEAAALGSNTF	TGTGCCAGCAGTGAAGCGGCGGCCCTGGGTTCTAACACCTTC
TRBV30	few	TRBJ1-6	.	CAWSAPLSSPLHF	TGTGCCTGGAGTGCCCCTTTGTCGTCACCCCTCCACTTT
TRBV9	.	TRBJ1-3	.	CASSQGLTTGNTIYF	TGTGCCAGCAGCCAGGGACTGACAACTGGAAACACCATATATTTT
TRBV2	few	TRBJ2-7	.	CASTLERQGGNEQYF	TGTGCCAGCACCTTAGAACGGCAGGGGGGAAACGAGCAGTACTTC
TRBV4-1	few	TRBJ1-1	.	CASSQDQRGGTEAFF	TGCGCCAGCAGCCAAGATCAAAGGGGGGGCACTGAAGCTTTCTTT
TRBV6-6	.	TRBJ2-1	TRBD1	CASREQGISYNEQFF	TGTGCCAGCAGGGAACAGGGGATCTCCTACAATGAGCAGTTCTTC
TRBV25-1	.	TRBJ1-1	.	CASSEVQGGTEAFF	TGTGCCAGCAGTGAGGTTCAGGGAGGGACTGAAGCTTTCTTT
TRBV2	few	TRBJ2-2	.	CASEEQTNTGELFF	TGTGCCAGCGAAGAACAGACGAACACCGGGGAGCTGTTTTTT
TRBV5-6	.	TRBJ1-2	.	CASSSTGRGLFF	TGTGCCAGCAGCTCAACAGGGAGGGGTTTATTTTTC
TRBV9	.	TRBJ1-1	.	CASSDGAMNTEAFF	TGTGCCAGCAGCGATGGGGCGATGAACACTGAAGCTTTCTTT
TRBV6-5	once	TRBJ1-1	TRBD1	CASSFRGPDTEAFF	TGTGCCAGCAGTTTCAGGGGGCCTGACACTGAAGCTTTCTTT
TRBV29-1	.	TRBJ2-4	.	CSVRAGGGGKNIQYF	TGCAGCGTAAGAGCAGGGGGCGGGGGCAAAAACATTCAGTACTTC
TRBV18	few	TRBJ1-2	.	CASSPSLGGLYGYTF	TGTGCCAGCTCACCTTCCTTGGGGGGGCTCTATGGCTACACCTTC
TRBV6-1	.	TRBJ1-3	.	CASRDRLDSGNTIYF	TGTGCCAGCCGTGACAGGTTGGACTCTGGAAACACCATATATTTT
TRBV30	.	TRBJ1-6	TRBD1	CALRQGASSPLHF	TGTGCACTAAGACAGGGGGCAAGTTCACCCCTCCACTTT
TRBV13	.	TRBJ1-2	.	CASSLRTQGPVYGYTF	TGTGCCAGCAGCTTAAGAACTCAGGGGCCGGTCTATGGCTACACCTTC
TRBV5-1	.	TRBJ2-1	.	CASSLAANPYNEQFF	TGCGCCAGCAGCTTGGCTGCTAACCCCTACAATGAGCAGTTCTTC
TRBV6-5	.	TRBJ1-1	TRBD1	CASSSWDRNTEAFF	TGTGCCAGCAGTTCATGGGACAGAAACACTGAAGCTTTCTTT
TRBV6-1	.	TRBJ1-6	.	CASRDSTDSPLHF	TGTGCCAGCAGAGACAGCACCGATTCACCCCTCCACTTT
TRBV7-2	once	TRBJ1-5	.	CASSFRWEQPQHF	TGTGCCAGCAGCTTTCGGTGGGAGCAGCCCCAGCATTTT
TRBV4-1	.	TRBJ2-2	.	CASSQDQRELFF	TGCGCCAGCAGCCAAGATCAAAGGGAGCTGTTTTTT
TRBV15	few	TRBJ2-5	.	CATSRDRGTQYF	TGTGCCACCAGCAGAGATAGGGGGACCCAGTACTTC
TRBV28	.	TRBJ2-3	.	CASSLGDITDTQYF	TGTGCCAGCAGTTTAGGGGACATCACAGATACGCAGTATTTT
TRBV19	.	TRBJ1-5	TRBD1	CASTSGQWGNQPQHF	TGTGCCAGTACCTCGGGACAGTGGGGCAATCAGCCCCAGCATTTT
TRBV2	.	TRBJ2-2	TRBD2	CASRATSGGRNTGELFF	TGTGCCAGCAGGGCGACTAGCGGGGGGCGGAACACCGGGGAGCTGTTTTTT
TRBV5-6	many	TRBJ1-1	TRBD1	CASSLEGGTGLTEAFF	TGTGCCAGCAGCTTGGAGGGCGGGACAGGGCTAACTGAAGCTTTCTTT
TRBV9	.	TRBJ1-2	.	CASSPSDSPLDYTF	TGTGCCAGCAGTCCATCCGACAGCCCGCTTGACTACACCTTC
TRBV7-9	.	TRBJ2-7	.	CASSLGGWDIPNEQYF	TGTGCCAGCAGCTTAGGGGGTTGGGACATTCCCAACGAGCAGTACTTC
TRBV7-3	.	TRBJ2-5	TRBD1	CASSLIDARGMIQYF	TGTGCCAGCAGCTTAATAGATGCCAGGGGGATGATCCAGTACTTC
TRBV2	.	TRBJ1-1	TRBD1	CASKGQPNTEAFF	TGTGCCAGCAAGGGACAGCCGAACACTGAAGCTTTCTTT
TRBV9	.	TRBJ2-7	TRBD2	CASSVGLALSSYEQYF	TGTGCCAGCAGCGTAGGACTAGCGCTTAGCTCCTACGAGCAGTACTTC
TRBV7-9	.	TRBJ2-7	.	CASSRDYEQYF	TGTGCCAGCAGCCGGGACTACGAGCAGTACTTC
TRBV28	.	TRBJ1-5	TRBD1	CASNLRDRGNQPQHF	TGTGCCAGCAATCTCCGGGACAGGGGAAATCAGCCCCAGCATTTT
TRBV5-4	.	TRBJ2-7	.	CASSPKGGQGRSYEQYF	TGTGCCAGCAGCCCCAAGGGGGGGCAGGGGAGATCCTACGAGCAGTACTTC
TRBV28	few	TRBJ1-1	TRBD1	CASSRGGAGTEAFF	TGTGCCAGCTCCCGAGGGGGCGCGGGCACTGAAGCTTTCTTT
TRBV28	.	TRBJ2-7	.	CASSLDILNYEQYF	TGTGCCAGCAGTTTGGACATTCTCAACTACGAGCAGTACTTC
TRBV16	.	TRBJ2-4	.	CASSQSTRGAKNIQYF	TGTGCCAGCAGCCAATCTACGCGGGGAGCCAAAAACATTCAGTACTTC
TRBV5-1	.	TRBJ1-4	.	CASSQLTATNEKLFF	TGCGCCAGCAGCCAACTGACAGCAACTAATGAAAAACTGTTTTTT
TRBV2	once	TRBJ1-2	.	CASNPWQGHTF	TGTGCCAGCAATCCGTGGCAGGGGCACACCTTC
TRBV6-5	.	TRBJ2-7	.	CASSYKDSVSYEQYF	TGTGCCAGCAGTTACAAGGACAGTGTTTCCTACGAGCAGTACTTC
TRBV7-6	.	TRBJ2-1	.	CASSVVGLRNEQFF	TGTGCCAGCAGCGTGGTGGGGCTCCGCAATGAGCAGTTCTTC
TRBV4-1	.	TRBJ2-7	TRBD1	CASSQTGTGIYEQYF	TGCGCCAGCAGCCAAACCGGGACAGGGATCTACGAGCAGTACTTC
TRBV5-4	few	TRBJ1-1	.	CASTGEANTEAFF	TGTGCCAGCACCGGGGAGGCGAACACTGAAGCTTTCTTT